Presented here are 15 T cell receptor beta chains from one specimen sequenced in a study of human T cells and chemical hapten exposure. Documented time point: pre-sensitization, week 0. Treatment indicated: therapeutic diphenylcyclopropenone sensitization with weekly scalp DPC. TCRdb recomputed calls from the RACE reads with MiXCR, one row per CDR3 protein. In the table there are approximately 260,000 distinct CDR3 sequences, roughly 8% of which are singletons. This sample comprised whole blood, obtained in connection with sensitization to the hapten diphenylcyclopropenone (DPC). The source is a man between 18 and 35 years old with alopecia areata. Some clones in this sample may be carry-over from other donors' samples.

This clonotype was counted many times. V gene TRBV2 combines with J gene TRBJ2-3; TRBD1 aligns across 7 bases. The germline V gene has CDR1 SNHLY and CDR2 FYNNEI. The CDR3 loop spans 15 amino acids. V lost 7 bases to trimming and J lost 5 bases; unmatched junction nucleotides: 12. The CDR3 sequence: CASNQRGPPGDTQYF. The DNA for the CDR3 is TGTGCCAGCAACCAAAGGGGGCCCCCTGGAGATACGCAGTATTTT.

The V gene is TRBV27, the J gene TRBJ2-7; D may be TRBD1 (6 bases). Looked up from germline, CDR1 is MNHEY and CDR2 is SMNVEV (reference sequence). Trimming shortened V by 2 bases and J by 4 bases, and 15 bases separated the two germline ends. The CDR3 has 15 residues. The CDR3 sequence: CASSLTFTGTYEQYF. In nucleotides, the CDR3 is TGTGCCAGCAGTTTAACCTTTACAGGGACATACGAGCAGTACTTC.

This clonotype has a count of ten or more. This chain links TRBV5-1 with TRBJ1-5, with D unresolved. This CDR3 contains 13 residues. Germline loops: CDR1 SGHRS, CDR2 YFSETQ. V was cut by 5 bases and J by 6 bases, with 12 bases left in between. CDR3 nucleotide sequence: TGCGCCAGCAGTCCCCTCGGTGGTCAGCCCCAGCATTTT. Residues: CASSPLGGQPQHF. The entire variable domain, with the rest obtained from reference TRBV5-1 and TRBJ1-5, is as follows: KAGVTQTPRYLIKTRGQQVTLSCSPISGHRSVSWYQQTPGQGLQFLFEYFSETQRNKGNFPGRFSGRQFSNSRSEMNVSTLELGDSALYLCASSPLGGQPQHFGDGTRLSIL.

The CDR3: CASSPGISSDGLGEQFF. The CDR3 DNA is TGTGCCAGCAGTCCTGGAATCAGCTCCGATGGTCTCGGTGAGCAGTTCTTC. The V and J genes are TRBV5-6 and TRBJ2-1; no clear D gene. Germline V gene data show CDR1 as SGHDT and CDR2 as YYEEEE. The CDR3 consists of 17 residues. Trimming took off 5 bases at V and 9 bases at J, with 27 bases between the two ends. The full variable domain, in which reference TRBV5-6 and TRBJ2-1 provide the parts outside the CDR3, is DAGVTQSPTHLIKTRGQQVTLRCSPKSGHDTVSWYQQALGQGPQFIFQYYEEEERQRGNFPDRFSGHQFPNYSSELNVNALLLGDSALYLCASSPGISSDGLGEQFFGPGTRLTVL.

This clonotype was seen ten or more times. The chain is built from TRBV27 and TRBJ2-7; 7 bases are a match to TRBD1. Unmatched junction bases numbered 4, after V lost 3 bases and J lost 2 bases. The V gene's germline CDR1 is MNHEY and CDR2 SMNVEV (reference sequence). This CDR3 spans 14 amino acids. The CDR3 DNA follows: TGTGCCAGCAGTTTGGGCAGGGGGACCTACGAGCAGTACTTC. Encoded protein: CASSLGRGTYEQYF.

This clonotype was recorded at least ten times. The chain has TRBV5-1 and TRBJ2-7; D gene uncertain. The V gene lost 3 bases and the J gene lost 4 bases, with 11 bases spanning the gap. CDR1 and CDR2 (germline): SGHRS, YFSETQ. The CDR3 is 13 residues long. CDR3 sequence reads: CASSWKDRYEQYF. CDR3 coding DNA: TGCGCCAGCAGCTGGAAGGACCGTTACGAGCAGTACTTC.

This clonotype was detected only a few times. The V and J genes are TRBV19 and TRBJ2-2; D may match TRBD1 or TRBD2 (5 bases each). Germline-derived CDR1 and CDR2 are LNHDA and SQIVND (reference sequence). This CDR3 region has 15 residues. The V and J ends lost 4 bases and 1 base respectively, with 10 bases between them. The DNA of the CDR3 is TGTGCCAGTAGTACTCCTGGGGGGAACACCGGGGAGCTGTTTTTT. It codes for CASSTPGGNTGELFF.

This clonotype was seen ten or more times. The chain has TRBV7-2 and TRBJ1-1; 9 bases match TRBD1. Trimming at V came to 5 bases and at J to 5 bases, leaving 6 bases not matched to a gene. This CDR3 contains 14 residues. Per the germline V gene, CDR1 is SGHTA and CDR2 is FQGNSA. The CDR3 loop is CASSTRTGETEAFF. The CDR3 DNA reads TGTGCCAGCAGCACCCGGACAGGGGAGACTGAAGCTTTCTTT.

Ten or more counts support this clonotype. V is TRBV7-3 and J is TRBJ1-1, with D unclear. The V gene's germline CDR1 is SGHTA and CDR2 FQGTGA. Trimming removed 4 bases from V and 2 bases from J, with 11 bases in between. This CDR3 spans 14 amino acids. The CDR3, as DNA: TGTGCCAGCAGCTCCCGGGCCTCTAACACTGAAGCTTTCTTT. As protein: CASSSRASNTEAFF.

This clonotype was counted a few times. This chain connects TRBV7-3 to TRBJ1-1; D unclear. This CDR3 has 14 residues. Germline lookup yields CDR1 SGHTA and CDR2 FQGTGA. Trimming shortened V by 0 bases and J by 7 bases, and 12 bases separated the two germline ends. CDR3: CASSLTPRADEAFF. Here the CDR3 DNA reads TGTGCCAGCAGCTTAACCCCGCGGGCGGATGAAGCTTTCTTT.

This sequence joins TRBV6-5 and TRBJ1-4; a weak D match, TRBD1 (6 bases). Between the trimmed V and J ends, which lost 0 bases and 7 bases, there was a span of 18 bases. This CDR3 has 17 amino acids. CDR1 is MNHEY, CDR2 SVGAGI, per germline. CDR3 protein: CASSYSLGAGAGEKLFF. The CDR3 DNA reads as TGTGCCAGCAGTTACTCCCTGGGGGCAGGGGCCGGTGAAAAACTGTTTTTT.

This clonotype was counted at least ten times. The V and J genes are TRBV2 and TRBJ1-1; 7 nucleotides align to TRBD1. Germline V gene lookup returns CDR1 SNHLY and CDR2 FYNNEI. CDR3 size: 16 residues. Trimming removed 3 bases from V and 0 bases from J; junction bases left unmatched: 7. CDR3 region: CASSDPGQKMNTEAFF. CDR3 coding DNA: TGTGCCAGCAGTGATCCGGGACAGAAGATGAACACTGAAGCTTTCTTT.

This clonotype has only a few counts. This chain connects TRBV6-6 to TRBJ1-4; TRBD1 matches 9 bases. This CDR3 region has 18 residues. From germline, CDR1 is MNHNY and CDR2 SVGAGI (reference sequence). The V segment lost 5 bases and the J segment 1 base; nucleotides outside the gene matches: 11. CDR3 sequence (DNA): TGTGCCAGCAGTCCACGGACAGGGGTTGGAGTAACTAATGAAAAACTGTTTTTT. It is translated as CASSPRTGVGVTNEKLFF.

This clonotype turned up a few times. The gene calls are TRBV20-1 and TRBJ2-1; D might be TRBD2 (5 bases). The CDR3 totals 15 residues. Germline-derived CDR1 and CDR2 are DFQATT and SNEGSKA (reference sequence). Trimming took off 0 bases at V and 2 bases at J, with 11 bases between the two ends. Written as DNA, the CDR3 is TGCAGTGCTAGAGATTTATTAGCGACCTACAATGAGCAGTTCTTC. Its protein is CSARDLLATYNEQFF.

This clonotype was observed at least ten times. The chain employs TRBV29-1 and TRBJ2-5, with unresolved D. Germline CDR1 is SQVTM and CDR2 is ANQGSEA. Trimming removed 5 bases from V and 0 bases from J, with 10 bases in between. This CDR3 has 13 amino acids. This CDR3 is CSVKASYQETQYF. CDR3 sequence (DNA): TGCAGCGTTAAGGCCTCGTACCAAGAGACCCAGTACTTC.